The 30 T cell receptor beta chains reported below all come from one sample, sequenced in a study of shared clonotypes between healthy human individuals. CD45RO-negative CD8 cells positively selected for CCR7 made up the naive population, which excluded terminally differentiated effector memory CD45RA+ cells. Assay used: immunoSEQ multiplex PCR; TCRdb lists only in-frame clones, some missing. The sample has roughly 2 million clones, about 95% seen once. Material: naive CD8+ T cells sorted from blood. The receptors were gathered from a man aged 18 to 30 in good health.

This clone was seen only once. The CDR3 DNA reads as TGTGCCAGCAGCTTAGATCCGAGGGAGACCCAGTACTTC. It codes for CASSLDPRETQYF. J is TRBJ2-5 and V is TRBV11-3; D is uncertain. From germline, CDR1 is SGHNT and CDR2 YENEEA. The CDR3 totals 13 residues. V was clipped by 0 bases and J by 5 bases, with 7 bases between them.

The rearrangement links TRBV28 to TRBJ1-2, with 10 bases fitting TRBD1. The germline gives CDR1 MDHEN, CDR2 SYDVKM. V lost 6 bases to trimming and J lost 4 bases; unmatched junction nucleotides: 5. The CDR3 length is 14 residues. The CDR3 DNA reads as TGTGCCAGCAGCCCCGGGACAGGGGTCTATGGCTACACCTTC. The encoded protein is CASSPGTGVYGYTF.

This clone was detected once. In DNA, the CDR3 is TGTGCCAGCAGTCAACCTGAAGGCAATGAGCAGTTCTTC. It is translated as CASSQPEGNEQFF. V and J are TRBV27 and TRBJ2-1, with D hard to call. The CDR3 runs 13 residues. Germline assignment: CDR1 MNHEY and CDR2 SMNVEV (reference sequence). The V and J ends lost 5 bases and 6 bases respectively, with 11 bases between them.

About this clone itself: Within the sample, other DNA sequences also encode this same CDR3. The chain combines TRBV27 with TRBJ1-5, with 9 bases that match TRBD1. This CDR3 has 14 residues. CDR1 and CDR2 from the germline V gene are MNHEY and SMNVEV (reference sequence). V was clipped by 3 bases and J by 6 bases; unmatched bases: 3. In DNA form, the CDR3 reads TGTGCCAGCAGTTTCAGACAGGGGGGTCAGCCCCAGCATTTT. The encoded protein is CASSFRQGGQPQHF.

DNA for the CDR3: TGTGCCAGCAGCGTAGATTCCGGACAGCTCTACGAGCAGTACTTC. Protein sequence: CASSVDSGQLYEQYF. The chain uses TRBV9 and TRBJ2-7, with D maybe TRBD1 (6 bases). Germline CDR1 and CDR2: SGDLS and YYNGEE. V dropped 0 bases and J dropped 3 bases, with 13 bases sitting between them. The CDR3 sequence is 15 residues long. Variable domain in full (rest from reference TRBV9 and TRBJ2-7): DSGVTQTPKHLITATGQRVTLRCSPRSGDLSVYWYQQSLDQGLQFLIQYYNGEERAKGNILERFSAQQFPDLHSELNLSSLELGDSALYFCASSVDSGQLYEQYFGPGTRLTVT.

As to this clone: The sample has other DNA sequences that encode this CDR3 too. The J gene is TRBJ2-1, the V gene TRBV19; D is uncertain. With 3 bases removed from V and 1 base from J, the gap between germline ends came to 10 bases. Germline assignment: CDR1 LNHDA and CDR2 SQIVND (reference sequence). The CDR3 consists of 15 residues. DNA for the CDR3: TGTGCCAGTAGTATCGTGGGAACGTCCTACAATGAGCAGTTCTTC. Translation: CASSIVGTSYNEQFF.

The CDR3 loop is CASSPSTTYEQYF. In DNA form, the CDR3 reads TGTGCCAGCAGTCCTAGCACCACCTACGAGCAGTACTTC. The chain combines TRBV7-6 with TRBJ2-7, with TRBD2 as a possible D gene (5 bases). Germline CDR1 is SGHVS and CDR2 is FNYEAQ. Trimming pared 6 bases from V and 2 bases from J, leaving 11 bases between. The CDR3 consists of 13 residues. Supplemented by reference TRBV7-6 and TRBJ2-7, the full variable domain reads GAGVSQSPRYKVTKRGQDVALRCDPISGHVSLYWYRQALGQGPEFLTYFNYEAQQDKSGLPNDRFSAERPEGSISTLTIQRTEQRDSAMYRCASSPSTTYEQYFGPGTRLTVT.

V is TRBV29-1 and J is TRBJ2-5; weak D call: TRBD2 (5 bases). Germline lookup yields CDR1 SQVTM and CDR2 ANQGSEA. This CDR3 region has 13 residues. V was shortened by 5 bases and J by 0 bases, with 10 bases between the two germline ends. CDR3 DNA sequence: TGCAGCGTTATCGGGGTCTACCAAGAGACCCAGTACTTC. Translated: CSVIGVYQETQYF.

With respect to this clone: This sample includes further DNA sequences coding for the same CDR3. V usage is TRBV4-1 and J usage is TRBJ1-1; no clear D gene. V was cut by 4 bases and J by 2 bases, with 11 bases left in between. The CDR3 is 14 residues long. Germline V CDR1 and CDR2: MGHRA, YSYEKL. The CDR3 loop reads CASSPRGRNTEAFF. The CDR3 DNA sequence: TGCGCCAGCAGCCCCCGGGGTCGCAACACTGAAGCTTTCTTT.

CDR3 DNA: TGTGCCAGCAGTGACTTAGACACAGCAACTAATGAAAAACTGTTTTTT. Residues: CASSDLDTATNEKLFF. The chain recombines TRBV2 with TRBJ1-4, with D unclear. CDR1 and CDR2 (germline): SNHLY, FYNNEI. The CDR3 extends over 16 amino acids. The V end lost 3 bases, the J end lost 0 bases, and 11 bases lay between the germline ends.

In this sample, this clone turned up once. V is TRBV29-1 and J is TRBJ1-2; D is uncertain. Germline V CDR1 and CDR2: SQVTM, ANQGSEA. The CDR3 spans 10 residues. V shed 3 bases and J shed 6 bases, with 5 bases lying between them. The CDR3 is CSVDGNGYTF. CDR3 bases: TGCAGCGTTGATGGGAATGGCTACACCTTC.

CDR3 DNA: TGTGCCAGCAGGATGGGGACAGGGGTTTTATATGAGCAGTTCTTC. It is translated as CASRMGTGVLYEQFF. The chain uses TRBV6-5 and TRBJ2-1; 10 bases agree with TRBD1. Germline CDR1 is MNHEY and CDR2 is SVGAGI. V was pared by 6 bases and J by 8 bases, with 10 bases of the junction left unmatched. There are 15 residues in the CDR3.

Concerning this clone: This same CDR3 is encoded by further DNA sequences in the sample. CDR3 loop: CASTGGTEAFF. CDR3 nucleotides: TGTGCCAGCACGGGCGGAACTGAAGCTTTCTTT. The rearrangement uses TRBV27 and TRBJ1-1, with D uncertain. Germline lookup yields CDR1 MNHEY and CDR2 SMNVEV (reference sequence). The CDR3 is 11 residues long. The V gene lost 7 bases and the J gene lost 5 bases, with 8 bases spanning the gap.

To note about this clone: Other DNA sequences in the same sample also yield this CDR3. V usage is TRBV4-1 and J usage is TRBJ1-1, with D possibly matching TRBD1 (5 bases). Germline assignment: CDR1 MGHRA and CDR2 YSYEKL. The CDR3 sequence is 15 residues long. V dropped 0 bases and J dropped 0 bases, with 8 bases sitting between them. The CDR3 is CASSQEPGLNTEAFF. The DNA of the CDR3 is TGCGCCAGCAGCCAAGAACCGGGGCTGAACACTGAAGCTTTCTTT.

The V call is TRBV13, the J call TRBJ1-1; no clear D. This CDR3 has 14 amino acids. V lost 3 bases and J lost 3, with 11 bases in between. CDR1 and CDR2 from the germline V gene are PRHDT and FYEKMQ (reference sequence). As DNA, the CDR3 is TGTGCCAGCAGCTTGGAACGGAGGTACACTGAAGCTTTCTTT. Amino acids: CASSLERRYTEAFF.

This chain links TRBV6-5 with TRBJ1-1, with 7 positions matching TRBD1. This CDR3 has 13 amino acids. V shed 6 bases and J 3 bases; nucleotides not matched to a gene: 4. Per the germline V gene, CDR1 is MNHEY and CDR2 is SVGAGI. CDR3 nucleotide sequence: TGTGCCAGCAGCCGGGGACAGTACACTGAAGCTTTCTTT. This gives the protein CASSRGQYTEAFF.

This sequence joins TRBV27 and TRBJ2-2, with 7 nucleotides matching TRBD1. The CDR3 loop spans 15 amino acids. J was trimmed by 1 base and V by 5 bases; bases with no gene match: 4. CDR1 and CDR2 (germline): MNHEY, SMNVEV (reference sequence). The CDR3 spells CASSTRQGNTGELFF. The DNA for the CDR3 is TGTGCCAGCAGTACCAGACAGGGGAACACCGGGGAGCTGTTTTTT.

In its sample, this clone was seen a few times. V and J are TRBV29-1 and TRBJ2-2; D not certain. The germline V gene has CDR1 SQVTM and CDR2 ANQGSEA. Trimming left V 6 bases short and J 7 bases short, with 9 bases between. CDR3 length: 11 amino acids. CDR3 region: CSVREVGELFF. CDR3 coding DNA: TGCAGCGTGCGTGAGGTCGGGGAGCTGTTTTTT.

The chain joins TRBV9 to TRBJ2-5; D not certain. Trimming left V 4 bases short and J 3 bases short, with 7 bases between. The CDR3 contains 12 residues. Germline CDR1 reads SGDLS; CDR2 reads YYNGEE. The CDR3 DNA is TGTGCCAGCAGCTTCGATGAAGAGACCCAGTACTTC. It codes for CASSFDEETQYF.

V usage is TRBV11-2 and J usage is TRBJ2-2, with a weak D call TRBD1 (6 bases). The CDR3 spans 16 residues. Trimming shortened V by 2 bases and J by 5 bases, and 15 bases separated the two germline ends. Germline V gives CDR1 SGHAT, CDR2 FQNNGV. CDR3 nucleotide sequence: TGTGCCAGCAGCTTACACGGCAGGGGATCGACCGGGGAGCTGTTTTTT. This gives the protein CASSLHGRGSTGELFF.

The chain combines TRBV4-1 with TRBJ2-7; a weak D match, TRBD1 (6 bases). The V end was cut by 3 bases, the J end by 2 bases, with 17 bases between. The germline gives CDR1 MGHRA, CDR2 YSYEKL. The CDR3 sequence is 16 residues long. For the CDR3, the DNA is TGCGCCAGCAGCCAGGCAGGGGATAACGGCGCCTACGAGCAGTACTTC. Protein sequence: CASSQAGDNGAYEQYF.

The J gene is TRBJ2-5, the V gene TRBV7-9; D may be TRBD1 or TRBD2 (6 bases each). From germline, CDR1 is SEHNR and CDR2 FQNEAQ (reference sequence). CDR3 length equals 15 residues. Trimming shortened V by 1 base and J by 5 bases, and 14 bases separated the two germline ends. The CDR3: CASSLVGGRRETQYF. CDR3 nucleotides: TGTGCCAGCAGCTTAGTTGGGGGGCGCCGGGAGACCCAGTACTTC.

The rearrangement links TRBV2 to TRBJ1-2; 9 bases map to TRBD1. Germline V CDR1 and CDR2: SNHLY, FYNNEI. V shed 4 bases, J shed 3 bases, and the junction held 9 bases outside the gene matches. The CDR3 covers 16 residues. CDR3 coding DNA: TGTGCCAGCAGTGTAGCTACAGGGGGCCTGGACTATGGCTACACCTTC. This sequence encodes CASSVATGGLDYGYTF.

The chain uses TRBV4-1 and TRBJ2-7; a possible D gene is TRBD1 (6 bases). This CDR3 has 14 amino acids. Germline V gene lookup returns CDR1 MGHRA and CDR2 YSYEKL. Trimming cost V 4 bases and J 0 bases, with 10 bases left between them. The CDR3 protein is CASSPRDISYEQYF. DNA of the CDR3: TGCGCCAGCAGCCCTAGGGACATCTCCTACGAGCAGTACTTC.

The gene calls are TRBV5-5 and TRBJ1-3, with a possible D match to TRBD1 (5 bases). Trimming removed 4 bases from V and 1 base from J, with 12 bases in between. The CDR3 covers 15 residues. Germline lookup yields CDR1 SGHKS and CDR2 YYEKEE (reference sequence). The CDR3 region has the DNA TGTGCCAGCAGCCCTTCGGGGGTTTCTGGAAACACCATATATTTT. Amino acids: CASSPSGVSGNTIYF.

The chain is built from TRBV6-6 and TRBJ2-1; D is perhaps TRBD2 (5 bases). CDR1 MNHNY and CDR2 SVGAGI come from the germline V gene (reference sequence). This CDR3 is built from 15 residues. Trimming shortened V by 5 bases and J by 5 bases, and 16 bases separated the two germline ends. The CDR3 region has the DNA TGTGCCAGCAGTCACGACGTTGGGAGCCACAATGAGCAGTTCTTC. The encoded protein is CASSHDVGSHNEQFF.

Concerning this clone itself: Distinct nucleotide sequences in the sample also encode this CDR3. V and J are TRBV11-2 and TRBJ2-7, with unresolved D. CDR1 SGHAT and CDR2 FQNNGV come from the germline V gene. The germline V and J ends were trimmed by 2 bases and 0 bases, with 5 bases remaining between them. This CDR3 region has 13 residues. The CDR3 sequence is CASSLRNSYEQYF. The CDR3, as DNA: TGTGCCAGCAGCTTAAGGAACTCCTACGAGCAGTACTTC.

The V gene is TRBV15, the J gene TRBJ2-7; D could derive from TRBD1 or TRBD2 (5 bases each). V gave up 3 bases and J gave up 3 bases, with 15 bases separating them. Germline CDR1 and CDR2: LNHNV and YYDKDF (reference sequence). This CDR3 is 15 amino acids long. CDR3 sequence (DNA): TGTGCCACCAGCAGGGGCCTCGGGGCTAGCTACGAGCAGTACTTC. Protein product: CATSRGLGASYEQYF.

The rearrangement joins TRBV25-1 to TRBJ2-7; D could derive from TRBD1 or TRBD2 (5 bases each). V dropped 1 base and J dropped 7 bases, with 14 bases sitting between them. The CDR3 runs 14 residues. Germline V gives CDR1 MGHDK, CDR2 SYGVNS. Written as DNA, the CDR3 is TGTGCCAGCAGTGAATGGGCAGGGACGGGTGAGCAGTACTTC. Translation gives CASSEWAGTGEQYF.

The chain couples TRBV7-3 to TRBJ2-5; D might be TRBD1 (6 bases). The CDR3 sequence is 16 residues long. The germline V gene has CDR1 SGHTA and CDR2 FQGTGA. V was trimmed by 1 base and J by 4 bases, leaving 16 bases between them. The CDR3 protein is CASSLRGRGEGETQYF. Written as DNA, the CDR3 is TGTGCCAGCAGCTTAAGGGGCAGGGGCGAGGGAGAGACCCAGTACTTC. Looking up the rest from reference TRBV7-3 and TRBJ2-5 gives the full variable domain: GAGVSQTPSNKVTEKGKYVELRCDPISGHTALYWYRQSLGQGPEFLIYFQGTGAADDSGLPNDRFFAVRPEGSVSTLKIQRTERGDSAVYLCASSLRGRGEGETQYFGPGTRLLVL.